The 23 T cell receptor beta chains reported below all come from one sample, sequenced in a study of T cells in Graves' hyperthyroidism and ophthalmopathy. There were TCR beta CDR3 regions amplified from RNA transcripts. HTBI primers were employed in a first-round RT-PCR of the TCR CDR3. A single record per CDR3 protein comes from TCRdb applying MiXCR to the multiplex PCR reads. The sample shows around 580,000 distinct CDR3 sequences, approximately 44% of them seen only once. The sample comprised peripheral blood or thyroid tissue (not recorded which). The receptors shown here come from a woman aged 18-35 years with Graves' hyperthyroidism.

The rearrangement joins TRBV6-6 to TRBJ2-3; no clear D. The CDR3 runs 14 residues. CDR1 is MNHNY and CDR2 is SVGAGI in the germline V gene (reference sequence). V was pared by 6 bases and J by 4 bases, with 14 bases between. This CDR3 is CASSPASGADTQYF. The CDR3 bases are TGTGCCAGCAGCCCAGCCTCTGGGGCAGATACGCAGTATTTT.

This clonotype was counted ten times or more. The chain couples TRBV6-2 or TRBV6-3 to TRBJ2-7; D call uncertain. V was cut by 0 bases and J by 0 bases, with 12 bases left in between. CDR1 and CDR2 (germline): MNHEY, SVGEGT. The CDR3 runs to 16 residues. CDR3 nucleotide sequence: TGTGCCAGCAGTTACTCGAGAGGTTTGGGCTCCTACGAGCAGTACTTC. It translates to CASSYSRGLGSYEQYF.

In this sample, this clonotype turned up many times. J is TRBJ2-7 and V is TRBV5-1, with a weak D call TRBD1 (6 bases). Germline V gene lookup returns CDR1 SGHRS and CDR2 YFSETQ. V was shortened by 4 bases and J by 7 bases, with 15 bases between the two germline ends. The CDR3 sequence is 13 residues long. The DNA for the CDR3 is TGCGCCAGCAGCCTTAACAGGGTAGGGGAGCAGTACTTC. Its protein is CASSLNRVGEQYF.

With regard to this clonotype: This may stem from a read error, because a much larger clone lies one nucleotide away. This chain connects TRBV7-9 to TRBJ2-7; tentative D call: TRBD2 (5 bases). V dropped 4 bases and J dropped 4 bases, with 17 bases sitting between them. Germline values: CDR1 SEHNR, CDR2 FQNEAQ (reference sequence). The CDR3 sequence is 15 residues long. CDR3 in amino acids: CASSSSLAGQYEQYF. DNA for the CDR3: TGTGCCAGCAGCTCCAGTCTGGCGGGCCAATACGAGCAGTACTTC.

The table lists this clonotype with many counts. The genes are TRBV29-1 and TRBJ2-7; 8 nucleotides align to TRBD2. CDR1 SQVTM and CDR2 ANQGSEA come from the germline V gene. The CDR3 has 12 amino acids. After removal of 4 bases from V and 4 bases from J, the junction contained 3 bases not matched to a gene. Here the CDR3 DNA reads TGCAGCGTTGCGGGAGGGCCGTACGAGCAGTACTTC. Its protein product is CSVAGGPYEQYF.

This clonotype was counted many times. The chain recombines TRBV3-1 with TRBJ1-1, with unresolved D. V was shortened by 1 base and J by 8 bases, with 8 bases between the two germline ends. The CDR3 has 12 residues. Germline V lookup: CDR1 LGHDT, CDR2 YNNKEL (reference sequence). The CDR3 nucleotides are TGTGCCAGCAGCCAAGCCAGGAACGAAGCTTTCTTT. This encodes CASSQARNEAFF. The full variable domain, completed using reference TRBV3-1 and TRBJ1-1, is DTAVSQTPKYLVTQMGNDKSIKCEQNLGHDTMYWYKQDSKKFLKIMFSYNNKELIINETVPNRFSPKSPDKAHLNLHINSLELGDSAVYFCASSQARNEAFFGQGTRLTVV.

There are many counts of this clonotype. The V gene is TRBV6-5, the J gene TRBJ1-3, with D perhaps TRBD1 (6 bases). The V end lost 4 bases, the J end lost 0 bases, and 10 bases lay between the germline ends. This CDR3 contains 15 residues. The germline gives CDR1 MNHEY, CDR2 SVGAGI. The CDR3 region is CASSFRGHSGNTIYF. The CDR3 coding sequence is TGTGCCAGCAGTTTCAGGGGCCACTCTGGAAACACCATATATTTT.

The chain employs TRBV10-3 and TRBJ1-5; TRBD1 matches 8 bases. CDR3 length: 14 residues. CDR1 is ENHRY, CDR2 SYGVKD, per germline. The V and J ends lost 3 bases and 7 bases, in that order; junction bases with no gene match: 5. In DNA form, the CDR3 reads TGTGCCATCAGTGATTCACAGGGGGGGCAGCCCCAGCATTTT. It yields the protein CAISDSQGGQPQHF.

CDR3 sequence: CAIRTDGYGYTF. CDR3 nucleotides: TGTGCCATCAGGACGGACGGCTATGGCTACACCTTC. The chain is built from TRBV10-3 and TRBJ1-2; D ambiguous. V gave up 6 bases and J gave up 4 bases, with 9 bases separating them. Germline values: CDR1 ENHRY, CDR2 SYGVKD. CDR3 length: 12 residues.

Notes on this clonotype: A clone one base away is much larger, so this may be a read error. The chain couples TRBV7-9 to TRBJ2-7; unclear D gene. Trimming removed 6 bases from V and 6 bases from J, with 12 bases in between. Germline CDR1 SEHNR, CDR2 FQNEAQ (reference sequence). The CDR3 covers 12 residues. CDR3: CASSDFGFEQYF. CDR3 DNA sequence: TGTGCCAGCAGTGACTTCGGGTTCGAGCAGTACTTC.

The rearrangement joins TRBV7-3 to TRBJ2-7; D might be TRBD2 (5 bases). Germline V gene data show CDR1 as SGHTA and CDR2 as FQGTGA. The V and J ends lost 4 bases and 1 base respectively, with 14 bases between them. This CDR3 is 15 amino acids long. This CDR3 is CASSWTGVRSYEQYF. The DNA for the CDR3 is TGTGCCAGCAGCTGGACCGGGGTCAGATCCTACGAGCAGTACTTC. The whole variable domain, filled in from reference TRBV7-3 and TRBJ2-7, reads GAGVSQTPSNKVTEKGKYVELRCDPISGHTALYWYRQSLGQGPEFLIYFQGTGAADDSGLPNDRFFAVRPEGSVSTLKIQRTERGDSAVYLCASSWTGVRSYEQYFGPGTRLTVT.

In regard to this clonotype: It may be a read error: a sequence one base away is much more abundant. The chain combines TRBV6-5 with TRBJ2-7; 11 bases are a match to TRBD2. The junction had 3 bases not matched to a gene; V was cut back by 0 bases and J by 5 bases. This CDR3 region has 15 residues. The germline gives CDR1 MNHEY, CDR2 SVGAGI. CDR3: CASSYSALAGDEQYF. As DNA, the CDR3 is TGTGCCAGCAGTTACTCGGCACTAGCGGGAGACGAGCAGTACTTC.

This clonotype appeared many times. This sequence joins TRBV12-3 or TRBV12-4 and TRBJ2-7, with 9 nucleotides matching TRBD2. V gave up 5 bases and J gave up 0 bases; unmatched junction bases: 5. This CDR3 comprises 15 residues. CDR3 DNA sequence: TGTGCCAGCAGTCATAGCGGGAGCCCCTCCTACGAGCAGTACTTC. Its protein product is CASSHSGSPSYEQYF.

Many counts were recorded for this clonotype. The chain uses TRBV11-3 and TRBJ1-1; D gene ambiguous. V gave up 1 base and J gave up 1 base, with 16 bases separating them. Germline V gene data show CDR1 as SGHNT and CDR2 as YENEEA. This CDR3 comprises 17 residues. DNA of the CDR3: TGTGCCAGCAGCTTAGGGGTCCAGGCCGGTGGGAACACTGAAGCTTTCTTT. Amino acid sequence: CASSLGVQAGGNTEAFF.

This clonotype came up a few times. DNA for the CDR3: TGTGCCAGCAGCTTAGTGGGCGCGAACAGGGGCACCGGGGAGCTGTTTTTT. Translating gives CASSLVGANRGTGELFF. V gene TRBV11-3 combines with J gene TRBJ2-2; TRBD1 aligns across 7 bases. The ends lost 1 base at V and 4 bases at J; junction bases unmatched: 9. This CDR3 spans 17 amino acids. Germline CDR1 and CDR2: SGHNT and YENEEA.

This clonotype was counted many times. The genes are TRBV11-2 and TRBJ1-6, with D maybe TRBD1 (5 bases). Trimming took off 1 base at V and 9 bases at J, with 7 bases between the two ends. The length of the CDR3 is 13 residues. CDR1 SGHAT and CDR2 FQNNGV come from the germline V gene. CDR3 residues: CASSLGGGSPLHF. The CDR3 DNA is TGTGCCAGCAGCTTAGGGGGCGGTTCACCCCTCCACTTT.

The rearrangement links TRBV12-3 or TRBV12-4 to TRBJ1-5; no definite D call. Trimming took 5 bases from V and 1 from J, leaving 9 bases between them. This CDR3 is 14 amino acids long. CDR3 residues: CASSEQHSNQPQHF. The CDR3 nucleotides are TGTGCCAGCAGTGAGCAACACAGCAATCAGCCCCAGCATTTT.

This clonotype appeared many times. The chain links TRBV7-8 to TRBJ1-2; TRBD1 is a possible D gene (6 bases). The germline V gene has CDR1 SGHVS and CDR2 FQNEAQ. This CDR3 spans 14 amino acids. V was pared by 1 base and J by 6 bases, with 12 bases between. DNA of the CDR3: TGTGCCAGCAGCTTAGTGTTGGCAGGGGATGGCTACACCTTC. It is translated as CASSLVLAGDGYTF.

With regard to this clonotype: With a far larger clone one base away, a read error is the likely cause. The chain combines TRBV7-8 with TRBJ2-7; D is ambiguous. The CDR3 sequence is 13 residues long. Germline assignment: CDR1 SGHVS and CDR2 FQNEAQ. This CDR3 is CASRLGGDYEQYF. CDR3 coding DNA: TGTGCCAGCCGCTTGGGCGGAGACTACGAGCAGTACTTC.

CDR3 coding DNA: TGTGCCAGCAGCTTAGAGGGGGATGAGTCACCCCTCCACTTT. Its protein product is CASSLEGDESPLHF. The chain joins TRBV11-1 to TRBJ1-6; TRBD1 is a possible D gene (6 bases). Between the trimmed V and J ends, which lost 1 base and 10 bases, there was a span of 11 bases. Germline V gene data show CDR1 as SGHAT and CDR2 as FQDESV (reference sequence). The CDR3 contains 14 residues. Full variable domain (missing parts from reference TRBV11-1 and TRBJ1-6): EAEVAQSPRYKITEKSQAVAFWCDPISGHATLYWYRQILGQGPELLVQFQDESVVDDSQLPKDRFSAERLKGVDSTLKIQPAELGDSAMYLCASSLEGDESPLHFGNGTRLTVT.

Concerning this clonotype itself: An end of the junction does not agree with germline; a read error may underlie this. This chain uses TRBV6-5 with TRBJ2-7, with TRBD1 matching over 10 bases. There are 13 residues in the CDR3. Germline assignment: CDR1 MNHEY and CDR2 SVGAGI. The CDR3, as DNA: TGTGCCGGCAGGGGACAGGGGAACTACGAGCAGTACTTC. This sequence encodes CAGRGQGNYEQYF.

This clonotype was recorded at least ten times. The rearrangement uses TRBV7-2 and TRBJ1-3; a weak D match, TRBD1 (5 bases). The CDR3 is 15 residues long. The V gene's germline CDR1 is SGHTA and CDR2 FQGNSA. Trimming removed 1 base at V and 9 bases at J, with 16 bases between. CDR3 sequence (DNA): TGTGCCAGCAGCTTAGATGCCAGGGAAGAGAGCACCATATATTTT. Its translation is CASSLDAREESTIYF.

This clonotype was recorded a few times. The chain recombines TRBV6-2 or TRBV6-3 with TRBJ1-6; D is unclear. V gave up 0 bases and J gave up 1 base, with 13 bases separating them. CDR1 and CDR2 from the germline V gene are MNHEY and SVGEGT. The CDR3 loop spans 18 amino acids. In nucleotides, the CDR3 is TGTGCCAGCAGTTACTCGTTTCTAAGGAATTCCTATAATTCACCCCTCCACTTT. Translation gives CASSYSFLRNSYNSPLHF.